One sample yielded the 3 T cell receptor beta chains listed below, sequenced in a study of Ad26.COV2.S vaccination and SARS-CoV-2 variants. The protocol was immunoSEQ multiplex PCR, while the TCRdb copy is restricted to in-frame clones and leaves out a portion. The sample contains around 450,000 clones, 80% to 95% of which appear only once. Stated treatment: 19 received Ad26.COV2.S at low or high dose, single or two shots; 5 received placebo; per-sample allocation not given. Following the first vaccine or placebo injection, samples were taken on day 63. This specimen consisted of peripheral blood, obtained in a trial of Ad26.COV2.S vaccine versus placebo. Every receptor here comes from a person between 18 and 65 years old who received the Ad26.COV2.S COVID-19 vaccine or a placebo.

The gene calls are TRBV18 and TRBJ2-4; D uncertain. Germline V CDR1 and CDR2: KGHSH, LQKENI. This CDR3 spans 14 amino acids. Trimming removed 0 bases from V and 1 base from J, with 4 bases in between. The CDR3 sequence: CASSPPPAKNIQYF. The CDR3 nucleotides read TGTGCCAGCTCACCACCACCCGCCAAAAACATTCAGTACTTC. Combining the CDR3 with reference TRBV18 and TRBJ2-4 gives the whole variable domain NAGVMQNPRHLVRRRGQEARLRCSPMKGHSHVYWYRQLPEEGLKFMVYLQKENIIDESGMPKERFSAEFPKEGPSILRIQQVVRGDSAAYFCASSPPPAKNIQYFGAGTRLSVL.

The CDR3 DNA follows: TGTGCCAGCACCCTCGGACAGTTGAACGAGCAGTACTTC. The encoded protein is CASTLGQLNEQYF. The V gene is TRBV12-3 or TRBV12-4, the J gene TRBJ2-7; D is possibly TRBD1 (6 bases). This CDR3 contains 13 residues. Trimming removed 7 bases from V and 5 bases from J, with 15 bases in between.

This chain links TRBV24-1 with TRBJ2-3, with D tentatively TRBD1 or TRBD2 (5 bases each). Trimming took off 3 bases at V and 2 bases at J, with 8 bases between the two ends. The germline gives CDR1 KGHDR, CDR2 SFDVKD. This CDR3 has 14 residues. Here the CDR3 DNA reads TGTGCCACCAGTGATCCGGGACCCACAGATACGCAGTATTTT. Residues: CATSDPGPTDTQYF.